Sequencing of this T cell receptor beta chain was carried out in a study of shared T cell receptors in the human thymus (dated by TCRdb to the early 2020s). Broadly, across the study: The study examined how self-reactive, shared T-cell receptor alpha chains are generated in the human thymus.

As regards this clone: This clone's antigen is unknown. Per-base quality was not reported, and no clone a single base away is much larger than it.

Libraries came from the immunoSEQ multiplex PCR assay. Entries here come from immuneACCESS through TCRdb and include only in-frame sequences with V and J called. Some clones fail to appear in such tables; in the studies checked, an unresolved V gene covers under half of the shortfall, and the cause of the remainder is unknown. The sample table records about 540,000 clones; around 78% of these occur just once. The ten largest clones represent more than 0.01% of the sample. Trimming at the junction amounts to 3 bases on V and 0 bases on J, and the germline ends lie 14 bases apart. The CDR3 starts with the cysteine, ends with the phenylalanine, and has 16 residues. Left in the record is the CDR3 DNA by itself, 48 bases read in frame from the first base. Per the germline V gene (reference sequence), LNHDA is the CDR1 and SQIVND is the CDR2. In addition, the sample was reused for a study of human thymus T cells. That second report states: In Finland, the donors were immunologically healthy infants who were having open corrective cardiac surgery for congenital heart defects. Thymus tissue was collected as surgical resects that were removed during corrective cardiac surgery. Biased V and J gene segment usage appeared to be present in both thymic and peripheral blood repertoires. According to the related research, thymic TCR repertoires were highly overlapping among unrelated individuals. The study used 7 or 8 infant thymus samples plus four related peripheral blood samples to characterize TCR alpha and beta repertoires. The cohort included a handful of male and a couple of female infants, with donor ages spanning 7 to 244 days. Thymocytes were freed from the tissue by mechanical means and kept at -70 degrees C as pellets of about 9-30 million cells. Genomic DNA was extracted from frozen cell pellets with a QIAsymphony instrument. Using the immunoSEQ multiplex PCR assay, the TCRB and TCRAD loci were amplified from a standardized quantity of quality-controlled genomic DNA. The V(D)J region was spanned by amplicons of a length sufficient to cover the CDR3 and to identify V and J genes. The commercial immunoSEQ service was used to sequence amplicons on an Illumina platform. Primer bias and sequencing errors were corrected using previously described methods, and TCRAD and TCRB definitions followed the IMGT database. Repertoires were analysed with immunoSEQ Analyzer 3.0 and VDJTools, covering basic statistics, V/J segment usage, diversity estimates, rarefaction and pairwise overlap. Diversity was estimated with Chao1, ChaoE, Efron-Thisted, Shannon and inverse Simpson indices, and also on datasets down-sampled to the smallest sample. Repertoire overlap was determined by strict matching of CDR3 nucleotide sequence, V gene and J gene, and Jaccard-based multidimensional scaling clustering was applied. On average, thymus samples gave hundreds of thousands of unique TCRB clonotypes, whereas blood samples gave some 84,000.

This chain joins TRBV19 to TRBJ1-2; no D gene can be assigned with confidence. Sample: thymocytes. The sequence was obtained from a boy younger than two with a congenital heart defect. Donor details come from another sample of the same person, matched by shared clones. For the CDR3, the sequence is CASSIRKGETNYGYTF. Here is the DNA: TGTGCCAGTAGTATTCGGAAGGGAGAGACTAACTATGGCTACACCTTC.